This TCR beta chain was documented in a study of OX40 agonist ivuxolimab in advanced cancers. Some clones are missing from TCRdb's copy, which holds only in-frame ones; the method was immunoSEQ multiplex PCR. The repertoire holds approximately 61,000 clones, with roughly 90% as singletons. This CDR3 has 15 amino acids. Germline V gives CDR1 SGHAT, CDR2 FQNNGV. Trimming cost V 3 bases and J 0 bases, with 11 bases left between them. The TCR comes from an adult with an advanced solid tumor such as melanoma, head and neck, liver or kidney cancer. The chain recombines TRBV11-2 with TRBJ1-1; a weak D match, TRBD1 (6 bases). Sequenced material: CD4+ or CD8+ T cells sorted from blood, taken in a trial of the OX40 agonist ivuxolimab. The CDR3 spells CASSFNGQMNTEAFF. The CDR3 coding sequence is TGTGCCAGCAGCTTCAACGGACAGATGAACACTGAAGCTTTCTTT.